This TCR beta chain was identified during a study of T cells in Graves' hyperthyroidism and ophthalmopathy. RNA transcripts gave rise to amplified TCR beta CDR3 regions. An initial round of RT-PCR targeting the TCR CDR3 relied on the HTBI primer set. TCRdb re-derived calls from the multiplex PCR reads in MiXCR, one entry per CDR3 protein. Here the sample spans 660,000 or so distinct CDR3 sequences, roughly 45% being singletons. Diagnosis rested on symptoms, serum thyroxine and TRAb, thyroid ultrasound, and orbital computed tomography. With 3 bases removed from V and 5 bases from J, the gap between germline ends came to 11 bases. There are 13 residues in the CDR3. Germline-derived CDR1 and CDR2 are DFQATT and SNEGSKA (reference sequence). This clonotype was detected a few times.

This chain joins TRBV20-1 and TRBJ1-5, with unresolved D. This receptor was taken from an adult man with Graves' disease, either hyperthyroidism or ophthalmopathy (not recorded which). The sequencing input was peripheral blood or thyroid tissue (not recorded which). The CDR3 is CSASDRTYQPQHF. CDR3 sequence (DNA): TGCAGTGCTAGTGACCGTACTTATCAGCCCCAGCATTTT.